The sequence of this T cell receptor (beta chain) was determined in a study of blood T cell repertoires in COVID-19. Study-level information: Spain, Italy and the United States supplied samples that represented acute and convalescent COVID-19. The cDNA or gDNA used as material had been derived from T cells, B-cell-depleted T cells, or PBMCs.

Trimming took 4 bases from V and 6 from J; bases not matched to a gene: 19. CDR1 is SGHTA and CDR2 is FQGNSA in the germline V gene. This CDR3 has 19 amino acids. Using immunoSEQ multiplex PCR, the repertoire was profiled, and TCRdb retains in-frame clones only, with some absent. This sample has roughly 200,000 clones, with about four fifths found just once. Specimen: peripheral blood. The receptor's source is a woman aged 70-85 years with active or convalescent COVID-19. J is TRBJ2-2 and V is TRBV7-2; TRBD1 matches 8 bases. The CDR3 DNA is TGTGCCAGCAGCTCCTCGAGGACAGGGAAACCCTACGTGGCCGGGGAGCTGTTTTTT. It encodes CASSSSRTGKPYVAGELFF.